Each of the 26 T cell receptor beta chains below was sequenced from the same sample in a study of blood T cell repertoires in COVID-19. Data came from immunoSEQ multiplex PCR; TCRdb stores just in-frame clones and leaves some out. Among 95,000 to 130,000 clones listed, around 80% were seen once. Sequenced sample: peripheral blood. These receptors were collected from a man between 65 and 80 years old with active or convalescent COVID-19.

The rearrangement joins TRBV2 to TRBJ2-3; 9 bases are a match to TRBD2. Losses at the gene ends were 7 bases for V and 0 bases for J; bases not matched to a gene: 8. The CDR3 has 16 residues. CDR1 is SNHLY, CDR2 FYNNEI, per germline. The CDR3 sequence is CASTKGLAGSTDTQYF. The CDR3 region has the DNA TGTGCCAGCACGAAGGGGCTAGCGGGGAGCACAGATACGCAGTATTTT. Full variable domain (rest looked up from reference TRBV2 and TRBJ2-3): EPEVTQTPSHQVTQMGQEVILRCVPISNHLYFYWYRQILGQKVEFLVSFYNNEISEKSEIFDDQFSVERPDGSNFTLKIRSTKLEDSAMYFCASTKGLAGSTDTQYFGPGTRLTVL.

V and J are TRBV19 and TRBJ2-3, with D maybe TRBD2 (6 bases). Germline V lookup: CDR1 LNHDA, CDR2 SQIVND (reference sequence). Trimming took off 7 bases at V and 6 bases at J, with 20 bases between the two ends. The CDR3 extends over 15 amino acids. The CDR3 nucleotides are TGTGCCAGTACCCAATCCGGTAGCGGAGGGGATACGCAGTATTTT. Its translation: CASTQSGSGGDTQYF.

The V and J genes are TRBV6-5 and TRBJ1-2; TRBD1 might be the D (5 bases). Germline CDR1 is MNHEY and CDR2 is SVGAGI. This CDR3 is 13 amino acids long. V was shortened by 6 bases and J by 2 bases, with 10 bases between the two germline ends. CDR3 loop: CASSGHANYGYTF. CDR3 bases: TGTGCCAGCAGCGGACATGCCAACTATGGCTACACCTTC.

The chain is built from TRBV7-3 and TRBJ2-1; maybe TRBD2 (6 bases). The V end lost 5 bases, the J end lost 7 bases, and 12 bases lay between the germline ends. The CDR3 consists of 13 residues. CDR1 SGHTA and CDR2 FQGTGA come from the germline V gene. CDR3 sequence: CASSPGTGNEQFF. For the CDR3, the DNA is TGTGCCAGCAGCCCCGGGACTGGGAATGAGCAGTTCTTC.

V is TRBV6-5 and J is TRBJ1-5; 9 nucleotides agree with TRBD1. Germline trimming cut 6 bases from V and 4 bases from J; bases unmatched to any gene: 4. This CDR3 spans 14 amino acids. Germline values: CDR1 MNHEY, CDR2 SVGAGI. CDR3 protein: CASRTQGANQPQHF. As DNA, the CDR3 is TGTGCCAGCAGAACACAGGGGGCAAATCAGCCCCAGCATTTT.

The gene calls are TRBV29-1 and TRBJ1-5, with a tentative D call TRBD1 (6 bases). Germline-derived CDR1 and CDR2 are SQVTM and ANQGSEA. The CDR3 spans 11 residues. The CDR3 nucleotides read TGCAGAGGACAGAAAAATCAGCCCCAGCATTTT. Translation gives CRGQKNQPQHF.

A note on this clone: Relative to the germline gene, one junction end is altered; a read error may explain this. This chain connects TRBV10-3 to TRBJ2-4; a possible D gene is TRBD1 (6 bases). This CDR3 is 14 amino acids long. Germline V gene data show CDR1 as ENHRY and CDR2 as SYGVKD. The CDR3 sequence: CAISEEGTSGPLDF. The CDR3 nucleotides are TGTGCCATCAGTGAGGAAGGGACAAGCGGACCTCTTGACTTC.

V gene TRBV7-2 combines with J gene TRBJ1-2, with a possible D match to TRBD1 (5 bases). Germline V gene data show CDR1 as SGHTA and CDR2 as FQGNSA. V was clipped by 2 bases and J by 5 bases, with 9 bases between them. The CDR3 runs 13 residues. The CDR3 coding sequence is TGTGCCAGCAGCTTAAGGGGCAGTTATGGCTACACCTTC. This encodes CASSLRGSYGYTF.

The DNA for the CDR3 is TGTGCCATCAGTGAACAGGGTGAGGGCTACACCTTC. Encoded protein: CAISEQGEGYTF. V is TRBV10-3 and J is TRBJ1-2, with D perhaps TRBD1 (6 bases). Germline values: CDR1 ENHRY, CDR2 SYGVKD. This CDR3 comprises 12 residues. V was pared by 3 bases and J by 8 bases, with 10 bases between.

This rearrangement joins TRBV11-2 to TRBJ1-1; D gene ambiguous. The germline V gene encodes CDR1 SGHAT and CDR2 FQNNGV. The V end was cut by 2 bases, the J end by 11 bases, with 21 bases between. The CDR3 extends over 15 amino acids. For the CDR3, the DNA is TGTGCCAGCAGCTTATCGGGGAGTAAGGGAGTCGGGGCTTTCTTT. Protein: CASSLSGSKGVGAFF. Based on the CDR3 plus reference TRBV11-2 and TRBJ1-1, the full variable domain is EAGVAQSPRYKIIEKRQSVAFWCNPISGHATLYWYQQILGQGPKLLIQFQNNGVVDDSQLPKDRFSAERLKGVDSTLKIQPAKLEDSAVYLCASSLSGSKGVGAFFGQGTRLTVV.

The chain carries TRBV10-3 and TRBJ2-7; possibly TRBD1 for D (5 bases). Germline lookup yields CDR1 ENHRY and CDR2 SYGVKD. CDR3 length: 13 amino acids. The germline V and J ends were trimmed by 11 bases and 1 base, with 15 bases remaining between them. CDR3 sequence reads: CAVGDSESYEQYF. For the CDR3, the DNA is TGTGCCGTTGGAGACAGTGAATCCTACGAGCAGTACTTC.

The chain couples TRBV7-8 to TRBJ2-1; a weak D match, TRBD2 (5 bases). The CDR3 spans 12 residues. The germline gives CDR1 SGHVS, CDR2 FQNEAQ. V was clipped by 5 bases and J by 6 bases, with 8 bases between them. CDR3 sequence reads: CASSRSGNEQFF. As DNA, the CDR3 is TGTGCCAGCAGCCGAAGCGGCAATGAGCAGTTCTTC.

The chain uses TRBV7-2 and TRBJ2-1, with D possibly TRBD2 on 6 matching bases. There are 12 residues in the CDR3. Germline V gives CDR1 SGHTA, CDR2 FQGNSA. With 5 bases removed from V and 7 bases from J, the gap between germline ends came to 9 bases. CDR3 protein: CASSAGRNEQFF. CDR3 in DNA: TGTGCCAGCAGCGCCGGGAGAAATGAGCAGTTCTTC. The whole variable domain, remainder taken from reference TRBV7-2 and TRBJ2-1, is GAGVSQSPSNKVTEKGKDVELRCDPISGHTALYWYRQSLGQGLEFLIYFQGNSAPDKSGLPSDRFSAERTGGSVSTLTIQRTQQEDSAVYLCASSAGRNEQFFGPGTRLTVL.

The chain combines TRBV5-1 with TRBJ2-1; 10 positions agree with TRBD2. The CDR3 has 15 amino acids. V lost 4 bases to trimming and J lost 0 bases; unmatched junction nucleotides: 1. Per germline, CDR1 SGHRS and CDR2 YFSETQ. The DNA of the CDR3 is TGCGCCAGCAGCCCTAGCGGGAGCTCCTACAATGAGCAGTTCTTC. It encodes CASSPSGSSYNEQFF.

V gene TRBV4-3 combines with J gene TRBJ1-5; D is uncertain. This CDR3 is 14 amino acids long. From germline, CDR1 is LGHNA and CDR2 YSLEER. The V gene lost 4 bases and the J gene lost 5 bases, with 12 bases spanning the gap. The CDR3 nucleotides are TGCGCCAGCAGCCTCTCCACCGGAGATCAGCCCCAGCATTTT. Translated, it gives CASSLSTGDQPQHF.

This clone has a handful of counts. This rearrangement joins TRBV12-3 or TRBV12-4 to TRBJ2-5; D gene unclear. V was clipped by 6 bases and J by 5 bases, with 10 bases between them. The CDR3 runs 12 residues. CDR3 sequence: CASSLSVETQYF. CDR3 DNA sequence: TGTGCCAGCAGCCTCAGTGTGGAGACCCAGTACTTC.

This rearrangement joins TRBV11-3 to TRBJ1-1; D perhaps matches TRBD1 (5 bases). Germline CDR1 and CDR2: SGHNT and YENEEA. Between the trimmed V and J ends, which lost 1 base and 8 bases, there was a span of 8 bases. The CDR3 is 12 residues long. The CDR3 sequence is CASSLARGEAFF. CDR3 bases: TGTGCCAGCAGCTTAGCCCGGGGGGAAGCTTTCTTT.

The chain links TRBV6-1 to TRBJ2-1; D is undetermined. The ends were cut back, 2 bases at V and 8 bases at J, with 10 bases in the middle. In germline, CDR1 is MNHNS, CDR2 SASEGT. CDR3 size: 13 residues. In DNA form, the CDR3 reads TGTGCCAGCAGTGAACTAGGATACCATGAGCAGTTCTTC. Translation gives CASSELGYHEQFF.

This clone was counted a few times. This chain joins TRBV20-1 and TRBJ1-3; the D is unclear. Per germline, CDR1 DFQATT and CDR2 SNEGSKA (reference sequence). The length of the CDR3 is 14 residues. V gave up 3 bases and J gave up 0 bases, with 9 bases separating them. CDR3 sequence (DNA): TGCAGTGCTAGTGTGTCTTACTCTGGAAACACCATATATTTT. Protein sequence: CSASVSYSGNTIYF.

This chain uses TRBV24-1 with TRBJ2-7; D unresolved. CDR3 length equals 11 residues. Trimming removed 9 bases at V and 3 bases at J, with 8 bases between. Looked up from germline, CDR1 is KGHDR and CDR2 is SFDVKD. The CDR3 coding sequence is TGTGCCACCCCGAGTCACTACGAGCAGTACTTC. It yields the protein CATPSHYEQYF.

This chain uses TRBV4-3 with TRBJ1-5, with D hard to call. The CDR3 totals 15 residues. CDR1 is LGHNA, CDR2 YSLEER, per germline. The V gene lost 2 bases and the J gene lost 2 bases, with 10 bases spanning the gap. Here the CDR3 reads CASSQIVTGNQPQHF. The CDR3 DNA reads TGCGCCAGCAGCCAAATTGTAACGGGCAATCAGCCCCAGCATTTT.

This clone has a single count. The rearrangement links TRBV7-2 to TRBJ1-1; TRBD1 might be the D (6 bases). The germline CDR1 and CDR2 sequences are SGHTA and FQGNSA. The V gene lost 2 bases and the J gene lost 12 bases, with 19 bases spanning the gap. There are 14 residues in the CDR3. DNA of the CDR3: TGTGCCAGCAGCTTATTGGGGCAGGGGTCACCCCCTTTCTTT. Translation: CASSLLGQGSPPFF.

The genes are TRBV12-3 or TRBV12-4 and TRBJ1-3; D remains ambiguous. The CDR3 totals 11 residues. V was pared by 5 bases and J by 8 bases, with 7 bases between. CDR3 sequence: CASSARDTIYF. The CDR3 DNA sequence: TGTGCCAGCAGTGCACGGGACACCATATATTTT.

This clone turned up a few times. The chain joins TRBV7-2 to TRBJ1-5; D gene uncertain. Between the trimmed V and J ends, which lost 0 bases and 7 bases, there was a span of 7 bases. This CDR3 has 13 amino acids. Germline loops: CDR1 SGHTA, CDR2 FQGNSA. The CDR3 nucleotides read TGTGCCAGCAGCTTAGCGTCGGAGCAGCCCCAGCATTTT. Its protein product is CASSLASEQPQHF.

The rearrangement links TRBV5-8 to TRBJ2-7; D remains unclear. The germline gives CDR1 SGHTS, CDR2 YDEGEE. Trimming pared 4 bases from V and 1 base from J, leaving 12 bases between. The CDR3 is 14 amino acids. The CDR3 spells CASSPSRHSYEQYF. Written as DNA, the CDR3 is TGTGCCAGCAGCCCCTCCAGGCATTCCTACGAGCAGTACTTC.

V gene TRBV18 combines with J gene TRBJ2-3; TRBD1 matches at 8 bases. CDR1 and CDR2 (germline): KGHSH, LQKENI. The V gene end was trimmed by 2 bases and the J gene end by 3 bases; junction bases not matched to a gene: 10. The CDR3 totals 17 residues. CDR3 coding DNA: TGTGCCAGCTCACCAAAGACAGGGGTCACAAGGACAGATACGCAGTATTTT. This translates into CASSPKTGVTRTDTQYF.